A selection of T cell receptor beta chains follows, all from one sample in a study of blood T cells in healthy people across ages. TCRdb used MiXCR to reprocess the 5' RACE reads, holding one entry per CDR3 protein. Of 1.8 million or so distinct CDR3 sequences in the sample, 30% to 40% were seen once. Sequencing was performed on blood. The receptors originated from a human donor in good health. Each CDR3 is given with its conserved first and last residue. D genes are given only for firm matches. A row's size may be missing; if present it is once, few, many or a size class.

len,j_gene,abundance,d_gene,v_gene,CDR3nt,CDR3aa
17,TRBJ2-3,-,TRBD2,TRBV7-8,TGTGCCAGCAGCTTTTCCAACGGGGGGGCGAAAAAGGATACGCAGTATTTT,CASSFSNGGAKKDTQYF
13,TRBJ1-2,few,TRBD1,TRBV11-2,TGTGCCAGCAGCTCCGACAGGGAGGATGGCTACACCTTC,CASSSDREDGYTF
18,TRBJ2-1,-,TRBD1,TRBV10-3,TGTGCCATCAGTGAGTCCGGACAGGGGGCCCGCTCCTACAATGAGCAGTTCTTC,CAISESGQGARSYNEQFF
13,TRBJ1-5,-,-,TRBV3-1,TGTGCCAGCAGCCAAGATGTCGAGCAGCCCCAGCATTTT,CASSQDVEQPQHF
16,TRBJ2-1,-,-,TRBV6-2/TRBV6-3,TGTGCCAGCAGTTACTCTGGGGGGCGATCCTACAATGAGCAGTTCTTC,CASSYSGGRSYNEQFF
15,TRBJ1-5,once,-,TRBV7-2,TGTGCCAGCAGCTTACGGGGGGGTATTGATCAGCCCCAGCATTTT,CASSLRGGIDQPQHF
14,TRBJ2-5,few,-,TRBV12-3/TRBV12-4,TGTGCCAGCAGGGACGGACAGACCCAAGAGACCCAGTACTTC,CASRDGQTQETQYF
14,TRBJ1-6,few,-,TRBV5-1,TGCGCCAGCAGCTTGACCGAGGGTCGGTCACCCCTCCACTTT,CASSLTEGRSPLHF
13,TRBJ2-4,once,TRBD1,TRBV5-1,TGCGCCAGCAACCGGGACAGGGAACGCGAGCAGCACTTC,CASNRDREREQHF
19,TRBJ1-2,-,-,TRBV7-9,TGTGCCAGCGGCGGGTCAGGGGCCGACCCCGACAGGTCCAACTATGGCTACACCTTC,CASGGSGADPDRSNYGYTF
15,TRBJ1-2,-,TRBD1,TRBV29-1,TGCAGCGCAATGGTGACAGGGGGCGTATTGGATGGCTACACCTTC,CSAMVTGGVLDGYTF
12,TRBJ2-7,-,-,TRBV12-5,TGTGCTAGTGGTCCTACCGTACGGGAGCAGTACTTC,CASGPTVREQYF
14,TRBJ1-2,-,-,TRBV24-1,TGTGCCACCAGTGATCCCGGGACCGAGAATGGCTACACCTTC,CATSDPGTENGYTF
15,TRBJ2-7,-,TRBD1,TRBV9,TGTGCCAGCAGCGCTCGCGGGACAGGGGGCTACGAGCAGTACTTC,CASSARGTGGYEQYF
13,TRBJ2-3,-,-,TRBV7-3,TGTGCCAGCAGCTCCCTACCTGCAGATACGCAGTATTTT,CASSSLPADTQYF
15,TRBJ1-2,few,-,TRBV7-2,TGTGCCAGCAGCCTCCCGGGAGGGGGAACCTATGGCTACACCTTC,CASSLPGGGTYGYTF
15,TRBJ1-2,few,-,TRBV15,TGTGCCACCAGCAGAGATTGGAAAAGCGATGGGGGCTACACCTTC,CATSRDWKSDGGYTF
17,TRBJ2-3,once,TRBD2,TRBV4-2,TGTGCCAGCAGCCAAGAACGAAGCGGGGGGGTACGGGGTACGCAGTATTTT,CASSQERSGGVRGTQYF
18,TRBJ2-1,-,TRBD2,TRBV2,TGTGCCAGCAGTGACAGAGGTTCGGGCGGGGGGGCCTTGGATGAGCAGTTCTTC,CASSDRGSGGGALDEQFF
16,TRBJ2-7,-,-,TRBV4-3,TGCGCCAGCAGCCAAGATCGAACAGGGTTGCTCTACGAGCAGTACTTC,CASSQDRTGLLYEQYF
15,TRBJ2-7,few,-,TRBV4-2,TGTGCCAGCAGCCAAACTGGGGCCACCCAGGACGAGCAGTACTTC,CASSQTGATQDEQYF
13,TRBJ1-1,once,-,TRBV12-3/TRBV12-4,TGTGCCGGCAGTTTCCCGGGGTACCCTGAAGCTTTCTTT,CAGSFPGYPEAFF
13,TRBJ1-2,-,-,TRBV6-2/TRBV6-3,TGTGCCAGCAGTTACGGTAGGGAAGCTGGCTACACCTTC,CASSYGREAGYTF
16,TRBJ2-5,-,-,TRBV28,TGTGCCAGCAGTTTAGGCGGGCAGGGATATCGAGAGACCCAGTACTTC,CASSLGGQGYRETQYF
15,TRBJ2-7,few,-,TRBV7-8,TGTGCCAGCAGCTTAGAAGCCCAGGGAGGCCACGAGCAGTACTTC,CASSLEAQGGHEQYF
16,TRBJ2-1,-,-,TRBV7-2,TGTGCCAGCAGCTCGCGCTCCCGGGACCTCAACAATGAGCAGTTCTTC,CASSSRSRDLNNEQFF
11,TRBJ1-2,-,-,TRBV18,TGTGCCAGCTTCGTCAGCGGCGGCTACACCTTC,CASFVSGGYTF
14,TRBJ1-5,few,TRBD1,TRBV6-2/TRBV6-3,TGTGCCAGCAAGGACAGGTATAGCAATCAGCCCCAGCATTTT,CASKDRYSNQPQHF
13,TRBJ2-5,-,-,TRBV20-1,TGCAGTGCTTCCCGACCGTACCAAGAGACCCAGTACTTC,CSASRPYQETQYF
16,TRBJ2-5,-,-,TRBV7-2,TGTGCCAGCAGCCCCGCCCGTCTAGGGGGGTGGGAGACCCAGTACTTC,CASSPARLGGWETQYF
17,TRBJ2-1,few,TRBD2,TRBV11-2,TGTGCCAGCAGCTTGGGCAGCGGGGGGGAGAAGGACAATGAGCAGTTCTTC,CASSLGSGGEKDNEQFF
15,TRBJ1-1,-,-,TRBV4-2,TGTGCCAGCAGCCACTTGACAGGCATGAACACTGAAGCTTTCTTT,CASSHLTGMNTEAFF
14,TRBJ2-1,few,-,TRBV7-3,TGTGCCAGCAGCTTAAGGACCACGGGCGATGAGCAGTTCTTC,CASSLRTTGDEQFF
13,TRBJ2-7,few,TRBD1,TRBV20-1,TGCAGTGCGTGGGACAGCCAAACCTACGAGCAGTACTTC,CSAWDSQTYEQYF
16,TRBJ2-5,-,-,TRBV5-6,TGTGCCAGCAGCTTGCCTTCTTGGCAGGGAAAAGAGACCCAGTACTTC,CASSLPSWQGKETQYF
13,TRBJ1-1,few,-,TRBV29-1,TGCAGCGTTGGGAACAGGCTGGAAACTGAAGCTTTCTTT,CSVGNRLETEAFF
14,TRBJ2-3,few,TRBD2,TRBV2,TGTGCCAGCACGGTACTAGCGGGGGAACATACGCAGTATTTT,CASTVLAGEHTQYF
14,TRBJ1-5,-,-,TRBV20-1,TGCAGTGCTAGTTGGGTCCAGCTCAATCAGCCCCAGCATTTT,CSASWVQLNQPQHF
13,TRBJ2-5,-,-,TRBV3-1,TGTGCCAGCAGCTCCAAGTCCTGGGAGACCCAGTACTTC,CASSSKSWETQYF
15,TRBJ2-3,-,-,TRBV29-1,TGCAGCCTTGAGCGCCGACAGGACGTCACAGATACGCAGTATTTT,CSLERRQDVTDTQYF
15,TRBJ2-7,-,TRBD1,TRBV6-1,TGTGCCAGCATGCCTACCTGGACAGGGAGAAACGAGCAGTACTTC,CASMPTWTGRNEQYF
14,TRBJ2-5,few,-,TRBV9,TGTGCCAGCAGCGATGGGGGTCACCAAGAGACCCAGTACTTC,CASSDGGHQETQYF
13,TRBJ1-2,-,-,TRBV6-6,TGTGCCAGCAGTTACTCGAATATAGATGGCTACACCTTC,CASSYSNIDGYTF
14,TRBJ2-3,many,-,TRBV29-1,TGCAGCGTTGAAGCGGGGGATTACACAGATACGCAGTATTTT,CSVEAGDYTDTQYF
12,TRBJ2-7,few,-,TRBV6-1,TGTGCCAGCAGTGACAAGGGGTGGGAGCAGTACTTC,CASSDKGWEQYF
15,TRBJ2-1,-,TRBD2,TRBV10-3,TGTGCCATCAGTGGGGGACTAGCGGGGCTTAATGAGCAGTTCTTC,CAISGGLAGLNEQFF
15,TRBJ2-7,-,TRBD1,TRBV6-2/TRBV6-3,TGTGCCAGCAGTGTAGTAACCGGGACAGGATACGAGCAGTACTTC,CASSVVTGTGYEQYF
14,TRBJ2-1,-,-,TRBV3-1,TGTGCCAGCAGCCAAGATAACGCGAGAGAGACCCAGTTCTTC,CASSQDNARETQFF
14,TRBJ1-2,-,-,TRBV5-1,TGCGCCAGCAGCTCGGAGAGTTTCCCCGATGGCTACACCTTC,CASSSESFPDGYTF